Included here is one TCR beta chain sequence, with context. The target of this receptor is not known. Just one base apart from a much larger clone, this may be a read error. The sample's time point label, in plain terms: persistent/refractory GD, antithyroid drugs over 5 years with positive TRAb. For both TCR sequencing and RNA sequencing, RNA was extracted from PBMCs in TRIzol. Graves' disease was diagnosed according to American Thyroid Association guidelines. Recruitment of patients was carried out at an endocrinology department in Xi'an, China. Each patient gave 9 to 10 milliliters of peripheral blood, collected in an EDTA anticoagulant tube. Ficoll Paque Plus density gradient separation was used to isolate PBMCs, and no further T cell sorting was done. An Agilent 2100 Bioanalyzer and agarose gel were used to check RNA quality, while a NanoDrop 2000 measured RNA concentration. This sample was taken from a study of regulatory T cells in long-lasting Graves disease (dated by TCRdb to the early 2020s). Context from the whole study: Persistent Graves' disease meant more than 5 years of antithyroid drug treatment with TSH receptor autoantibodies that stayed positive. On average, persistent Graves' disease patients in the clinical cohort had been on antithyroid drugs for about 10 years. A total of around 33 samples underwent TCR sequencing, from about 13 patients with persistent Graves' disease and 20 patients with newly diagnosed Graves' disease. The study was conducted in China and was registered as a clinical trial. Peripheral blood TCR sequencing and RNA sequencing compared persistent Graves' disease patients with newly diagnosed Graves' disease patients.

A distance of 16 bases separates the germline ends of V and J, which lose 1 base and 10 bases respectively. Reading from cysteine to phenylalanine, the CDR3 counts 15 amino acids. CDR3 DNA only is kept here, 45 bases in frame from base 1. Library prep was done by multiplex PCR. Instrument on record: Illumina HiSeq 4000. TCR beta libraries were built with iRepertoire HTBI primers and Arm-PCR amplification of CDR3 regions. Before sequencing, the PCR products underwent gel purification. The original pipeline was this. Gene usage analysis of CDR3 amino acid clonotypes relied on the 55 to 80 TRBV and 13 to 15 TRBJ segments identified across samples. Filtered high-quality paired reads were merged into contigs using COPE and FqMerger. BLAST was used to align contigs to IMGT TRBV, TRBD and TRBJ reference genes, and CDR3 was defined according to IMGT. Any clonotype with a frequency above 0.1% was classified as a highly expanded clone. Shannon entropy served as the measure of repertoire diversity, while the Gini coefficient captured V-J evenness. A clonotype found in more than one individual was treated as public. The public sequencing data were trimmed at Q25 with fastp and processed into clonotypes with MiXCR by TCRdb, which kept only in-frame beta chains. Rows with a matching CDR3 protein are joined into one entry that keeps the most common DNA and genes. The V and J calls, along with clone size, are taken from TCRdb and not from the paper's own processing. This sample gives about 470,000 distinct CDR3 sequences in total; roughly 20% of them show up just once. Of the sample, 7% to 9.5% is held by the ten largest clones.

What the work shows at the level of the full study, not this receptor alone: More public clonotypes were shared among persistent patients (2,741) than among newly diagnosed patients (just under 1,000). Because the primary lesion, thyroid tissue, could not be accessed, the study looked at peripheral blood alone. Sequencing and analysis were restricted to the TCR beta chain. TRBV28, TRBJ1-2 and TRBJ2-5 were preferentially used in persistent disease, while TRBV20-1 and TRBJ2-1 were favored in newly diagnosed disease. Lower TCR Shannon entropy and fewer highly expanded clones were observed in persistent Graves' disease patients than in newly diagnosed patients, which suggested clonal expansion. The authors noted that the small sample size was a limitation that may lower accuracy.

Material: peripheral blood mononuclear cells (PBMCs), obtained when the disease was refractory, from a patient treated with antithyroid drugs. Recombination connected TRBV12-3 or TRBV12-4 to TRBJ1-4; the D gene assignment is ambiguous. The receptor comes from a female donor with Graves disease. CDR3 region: CASSLGAAGWGKLFF. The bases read TGTGCCAGCAGTTTAGGGGCGGCCGGTTGGGGAAAACTGTTTTTT.